This T cell receptor (beta chain) was retrieved from a study of T cell clones after liver transplantation. The repertoire was sequenced with immunoSEQ multiplex PCR; TCRdb's copy has only in-frame clones and lacks some. The sample carries just over 80,000 clones, 70% to 85% recorded once. This clone was counted only a few times. The CDR3 spans 14 residues. Trimming removed 5 bases from V and 5 bases from J, with 15 bases in between. CDR1 and CDR2 (germline): SGHNT, YENEEA. This sequence joins TRBV11-3 and TRBJ2-5, with D perhaps matching TRBD2 (6 bases). The clonotype comes from a human patient who received a liver transplant. Some T cells may be graft donor cells. The sequenced sample was CD4+ T cells from blood, obtained almost 47 months after liver transplant. The CDR3, as DNA: TGTGCCAGCAGCCTAACCCGGGGGTCGGAGACCCAGTACTTC. This sequence encodes CASSLTRGSETQYF.